Described below is a single TCR beta chain sequence and its context. Its antigen is as yet unknown. TCRdb keeps only in-frame clones here, not all; method: immunoSEQ multiplex PCR. The profile shows approximately 60,000 clones, over 70% of them singletons. As to time point: week 23, last vaccination. Each vaccine dose was 300 ug of mutant IDH1 20-mer peptide, with topical imiquimod. This entry is derived from a study of a mutant IDH1 vaccine in newly diagnosed glioma. Study-wide background: The study started vaccination 4-6 weeks after radiotherapy alone, or with temozolomide cycles. The earlier regimen, radiotherapy, temozolomide, or both, was most often both.

This specimen consisted of PBMCs, obtained from a glioma patient whose treatment included an IDH1 peptide vaccine. The sequence came from a man aged 40-50 years with glioma.

The chain's CDR3 is CASSQQHRRNIQYF. CDR3 bases: TGTGCCAGCAGCCAACAACACCGGCGGAACATTCAGTACTTC. The chain has TRBV14 and TRBJ2-4; D unresolved. The CDR3 totals 14 residues. V was shortened by 2 bases and J by 7 bases, with 12 bases between the two germline ends. Germline V CDR1 and CDR2: SGHDN, FVKESK.